This T cell receptor (beta chain) was obtained from a study of blood T cell repertoires in COVID-19. Study overall: Samples representing acute and convalescent COVID-19 were sourced from the United States, Italy and Spain. The analysed material was cDNA or gDNA that came from T cells, B-cell-depleted T cells, or PBMCs.

This CDR3 is 15 amino acids long. Germline V gene data show CDR1 as MNHEY and CDR2 as SVGAGI. Unmatched junction bases numbered 8, after V lost 6 bases and J lost 5 bases. Per the original methods: Researchers report that nucleated cell counts were estimated from reference gene primer amplification. Libraries were prepared by immunoSEQ multiplex PCR; TCRdb keeps only in-frame clonotypes and omits some of them. V, J and clone size are those of that table, while D and trimming were read from the DNA. The table has 220,000 or so clones, roughly 84% seen once; the top ten hold about 3.8%. The genes are TRBV6-5 and TRBJ1-2; 11 bases are shared with TRBD1. Sequencing was carried out using peripheral blood. This receptor was identified in a woman older than 75 with acute or convalescent COVID-19. Here the CDR3 reads CASRYPGQGGYGYTF. The CDR3 DNA sequence: TGTGCCAGCAGATACCCGGGACAGGGGGGGTATGGCTACACCTTC.